This entry is about one T cell receptor beta chain. The CDR3 extends over 13 amino acids. V shed 4 bases and J shed 2 bases, with 8 bases lying between them. Germline V gives CDR1 LGHDT, CDR2 YNNKEL (reference sequence). The data stem from a study of blood T cell repertoires in COVID-19. Study summary: COVID-19 samples from acute and convalescent phases originated in the United States, Italy and Spain. Sources were T cells, B-cell-depleted T cells, or PBMCs; the material itself was cDNA or gDNA.

Source study methods: Amplification with reference gene primers provided the estimates of nucleated cell counts. Assay used: immunoSEQ multiplex PCR; TCRdb lists only in-frame clones, some missing. D and trimming come from the DNA, and the V and J calls and clone size come from that table. Of around 100,000 clones in the sample, 90% were seen once. V gene TRBV3-1 (or the pseudogene TRBV3-2) combines with J gene TRBJ1-2; D is uncertain. Input material: peripheral blood. The source is a man aged 45-65 years with acute or convalescent COVID-19. The CDR3 is CASSPTRNYGYTF. The CDR3 DNA reads as TGTGCCAGCAGCCCGACAAGAAACTATGGCTACACCTTC.